This T cell receptor (beta chain) was documented in a study of shared clonotypes between healthy human individuals. Looked up from germline, CDR1 is SEHNR and CDR2 is FQNEAQ (reference sequence). V lost 5 bases and J 2 bases, leaving 13 bases between the germline ends. This CDR3 contains 14 residues. The naive CD8 fraction comprised CD45RO-negative cells positively selected for CCR7 and excluded terminally differentiated effector memory CD45RA+ cells. Profiled with immunoSEQ multiplex PCR; TCRdb holds only in-frame clones, not every one. The sample consists of approximately 840,000 clones, roughly 96% of them appearing once.

The receptor was isolated from a man under 40 in good health. The sample was naive CD8+ T cells sorted from blood. The V gene is TRBV7-9, the J gene TRBJ2-7, with unresolved D. CDR3 region: CASSPRDQPYEQYF. CDR3 DNA sequence: TGTGCCAGCAGCCCCCGAGACCAGCCCTACGAGCAGTACTTC.